This T cell receptor (beta chain) is from a study of T cell responses to AZD1222 COVID-19 vaccine. Assay: immunoSEQ multiplex PCR; the TCRdb copy retains only in-frame clones and omits some. This table holds 56,000 or so clones, 88% found once. There are 15 residues in the CDR3. The V gene lost 5 bases and the J gene lost 9 bases, with 21 bases spanning the gap. Germline V gene data show CDR1 as SGHRS and CDR2 as YFSETQ. The source is an adult in good health. The J gene is TRBJ2-1, the V gene TRBV5-1; D could derive from TRBD1 or TRBD2 (6 bases each). The source material was peripheral blood, sampled on day 0 of AZD1222 vaccination. CDR3 nucleotide sequence: TGCGCCAGCAGACGAGTTGGGGGGCCACCTAGTGAGCAGTTCTTC. Its protein is CASRRVGGPPSEQFF.